This note documents a single TCR beta chain sequence. The antigen is not known. The data originate from a study of post-analysis software for immune sequencing data. Study findings and constraints: In multiple sclerosis, normalized Chao1 diversity was significantly below that of controls. Comparison of patients with controls showed roughly five TRBV segments more frequent in patients, TRBV5-6, TRBV5-1 and TRBV20-1 among them. Samples prepared in the same batch strongly co-clustered by F measure.

The CDR3 length is 15 residues. The trim removed 6 bases at V and 4 bases at J, leaving 7 bases unmatched. Germline V gene lookup returns CDR1 SGHAT and CDR2 FQNNGV. TCR beta cDNA libraries had unique molecular identifiers. Each batch of about 0.95 to 10 million T cells produced 450,000 to 500,000 cDNA molecules. In TCRdb, the PCR reads were re-called with MiXCR into one record per CDR3 protein. The sample comprises fewer than 850,000 distinct CDR3 sequences, roughly 27% of which are singletons, and approximately 0.55% rests with the top ten. This TCR was recovered from a girl aged 10 to 17 with multiple sclerosis. The rearrangement uses TRBV11-2 and TRBJ2-5, with 11 bases identical to TRBD2. Source material: blood. The CDR3 DNA follows: TGTGCCAGCAGGGCGGGACTAGCGGTCAGAGAGACCCAGTACTTC. Translated: CASRAGLAVRETQYF. Using reference TRBV11-2 and TRBJ2-5 for the parts outside the CDR3, the full variable domain is EAGVAQSPRYKIIEKRQSVAFWCNPISGHATLYWYQQILGQGPKLLIQFQNNGVVDDSQLPKDRFSAERLKGVDSTLKIQPAKLEDSAVYLCASRAGLAVRETQYFGPGTRLLVL.